This T cell receptor (beta chain) came from a study of blood T cell repertoires in COVID-19. Across the study: Donors in the United States, Italy and Spain gave samples during acute or convalescent COVID-19. T cells, B-cell-depleted T cells, or PBMCs provided the cDNA or gDNA that served as material.

The CDR3 sequence is 14 residues long. The germline V and J ends were trimmed by 7 bases and 0 bases, with 10 bases remaining between them. CDR1 is KGHDR and CDR2 is SFDVKD in the germline V gene. The table came from immunoSEQ multiplex PCR; TCRdb's copy has only in-frame clones and leaves some out. The repertoire consists of 150,000 to 200,000 clones, with about 88% occurring once and the leading ten covering roughly 25%. The gene calls are TRBV24-1 and TRBJ2-3; D not certain. The receptor's source is a man aged 55 to 70 with acute or convalescent COVID-19. The material sequenced was peripheral blood. CDR3 sequence (DNA): TGTGCCACCAGCCTAGGAATAAGCACAGATACGCAGTATTTT. Its translation is CATSLGISTDTQYF.